Each of the 6 T cell receptor beta chains below was sequenced from the same sample in a study of OX40 agonist ivuxolimab in advanced cancers. Data came from immunoSEQ multiplex PCR; TCRdb stores just in-frame clones and leaves some out. Of 80,000 to 100,000 clones in the sample, approximately 90% are singletons; the top ten hold about 0.3%. Sample: CD4+ or CD8+ T cells sorted from blood, taken in a trial of the OX40 agonist ivuxolimab. Receptor source: an adult with an advanced solid tumor such as melanoma, head and neck, liver or kidney cancer.

The chain combines TRBV4-2 with TRBJ2-7; D gene uncertain. Deletions cut 2 bases from V and 3 bases from J, with 8 bases between. Germline V gene sequence: CDR1 LGHNA, CDR2 YNFKEQ. This CDR3 has 13 amino acids. CDR3 DNA sequence: TGTGCCAGCAGCCAAAGGACGGACTACGAGCAGTACTTC. Its protein is CASSQRTDYEQYF.

The J gene is TRBJ2-1, the V gene TRBV5-1; perhaps D is TRBD1 or TRBD2 (6 bases each). The CDR3 runs 14 residues. V dropped 4 bases and J dropped 5 bases, with 13 bases sitting between them. Germline V gene data show CDR1 as SGHRS and CDR2 as YFSETQ. The CDR3 coding sequence is TGCGCCAGCAGCCCGACAGGACTAAACAATGAGCAGTTCTTC. As protein: CASSPTGLNNEQFF.

The chain uses TRBV7-9 and TRBJ2-7; tentatively, D is TRBD1 or TRBD2 (6 bases each). From germline, CDR1 is SEHNR and CDR2 FQNEAQ (reference sequence). This CDR3 is 14 amino acids long. Trimming removed 0 bases from V and 4 bases from J, with 10 bases in between. CDR3 bases: TGTGCCAGCAGCTTAGCGGGGGGCGCGTACGAGCAGTACTTC. Protein: CASSLAGGAYEQYF. Combining the CDR3 with reference TRBV7-9 and TRBJ2-7 gives the whole variable domain DTGVSQNPRHKITKRGQNVTFRCDPISEHNRLYWYRQTLGQGPEFLTYFQNEAQLEKSRLLSDRFSAERPKGSFSTLEIQRTEQGDSAMYLCASSLAGGAYEQYFGPGTRLTVT.

The chain recombines TRBV2 with TRBJ2-2; 9 nucleotides match TRBD2. The CDR3 runs to 15 residues. CDR1 and CDR2 from the germline V gene are SNHLY and FYNNEI. V was pared by 8 bases and J by 4 bases, with 8 bases of the junction left unmatched. Written as DNA, the CDR3 is TGTGCCAGCGGGACTAGCCCAAGGACCACCGGGGAGCTGTTTTTT. The encoded protein is CASGTSPRTTGELFF.

V usage is TRBV7-6 and J usage is TRBJ2-7; TRBD2 matches 8 bases. Trimming took 8 bases from V and 3 from J; bases not matched to a gene: 0. The CDR3 is 11 amino acids. Germline V gene sequence: CDR1 SGHVS, CDR2 FNYEAQ. CDR3 nucleotides: TGTGCCAGCGCGGGGGGCTACGAGCAGTACTTC. Amino acid sequence: CASAGGYEQYF.

This rearrangement joins TRBV5-1 to TRBJ2-1, with 10 bases fitting TRBD2. The CDR3 is made up of 13 amino acids. The junction had 6 bases not matched to a gene; V was cut back by 8 bases and J by 7 bases. Germline V gene sequence: CDR1 SGHRS, CDR2 YFSETQ. The CDR3 region has the DNA TGCGCCAGTAAGCGGGAGGGCCGTAATGAGCAGTTCTTC. Its protein is CASKREGRNEQFF.